Here is one T cell receptor (beta chain) with its context. This clone's antigen is unknown. The record has no base qualities; no much larger clone is one base away. This sample stems from a study of blood T cells in healthy people across ages (dated by TCRdb to between 2015 and 2017). Turning to the overall study: In model experiments, roughly one uniquely barcoded TCR beta cDNA molecule per two T cells was captured by template switching. Age-related changes in TCR beta repertoire diversity were measured in the study by deep sequencing normalized with unique cDNA molecular identifiers. Donors of different ages were randomly distributed across sequencing lanes to avoid experimental bias. For two donors (one aged 18 to 30 and one aged 80 or older), the study analyzed two additional independent replicas of 1 million unique cDNA reads from the same blood draw. The donors were divided into four age groups: young (average 16 years), middle-aged (almost 40), aged (about 61) and long-lived (around 80).

Findings and caveats that apply to the study as a whole: Estimates of total diversity based on one million sequenced T cells were considered lower bounds and underestimates. Because profiling used bulk unsorted PBMCs, naive and antigen-experienced compartments could not be compared conclusively. Compared with the aged group, more naive CD4+ T cells, fewer expanded clones and increased TCR diversity were shown by the long-lived group, suggesting age selection. Observed TCR beta diversity correlated strongly with the percentage of naive T cells measured by flow cytometry. The CMV infection status of donors was not known, potentially confounding age-related changes in expanded clonotypes. As age increased, observed TCR beta diversity per million T cells dropped in a roughly linear way, and a significant reduction was already evident by age 40.

The approximately 41 donors, aged 6 to 90 years, were systemically healthy Caucasian individuals from Russia. Around 10 milliliters of peripheral blood were collected from each donor into EDTA-treated Vacutainer tubes. PBMCs were isolated by Ficoll-Paque density-gradient centrifugation, with at least 6 million obtained per sample. Trizol reagent was used to extract total RNA from the PBMCs, yielding at least 5.5 micrograms per sample. For every donor, an aliquot of PBMCs went through flow cytometry to measure the percentages of naive CD45RAhigh/CD27high T cells. Libraries were made using 5' RACE. Instrument on record: Illumina HiSeq 2500. A second PCR of roughly 6 to 11 cycles was run with a J-beta primer mix and a sample-barcoded 5' primer. A template-switch 5' adaptor carrying 12 random nucleotides introduced a unique molecular identifier onto each TCR beta cDNA molecule. Each sample yielded at least 2.5 million CDR3-containing paired-end reads. The Mint cDNA synthesis kit, primed by a TRBC-specific oligonucleotide, was used to synthesize first-strand cDNA from all RNA. All cDNA was treated with uracil-DNA glycosylase and then went through a first 18-cycle PCR with the universal primers M1SS and BC2_uni_R. Per the authors' processing: For normalization, 1 million high-quality reads were randomly selected from each sample, with every read carrying a distinct molecular identifier. Reads sharing molecular identifiers were discarded rather than binned into consensus sequences. MiTCR, set to a Q25 quality threshold and the strictest error-elimination algorithm, was used for CDR3 identification, clonotype clustering and error correction. Lower-bound total TCR beta diversity was estimated with a nonparametric unseen species model using Euler transformation. TCRdb reanalyzed the raw reads on its own, using fastp at Q25 for trimming and MiXCR for clone calling, and kept in-frame beta chains. A single entry per CDR3 protein holds the most common genes and DNA from its merged rows. The V and J calls shown here were made by TCRdb, not taken from the authors' results. Recorded for this sample are approximately 800,000 distinct CDR3 sequences; 40% to 65% of them occurred a single time. The ten largest clones take up about two fifths of the sample.

The receptor was derived from a man older than 75 in good health. Sequenced input: blood.

The DNA sequence is given as TGTGCCAGCAGCTCGGAAGGACGAAAACAGCGGAGGGCCTACGAGCAGTACTTC. Its protein product is CASSSEGRKQRRAYEQYF. This sequence uses TRBV6-5 and TRBJ2-5; the best D guess is TRBD2, with 6 bases matching. The end of the DNA aligns better with TRBJ2-7, so the J call may be wrong. The CDR3 starts with the cysteine, ends with the phenylalanine, and has 18 residues. Just CDR3 DNA is preserved here, 54 bases in frame from base 1. The germline V gene yields MNHEY for CDR1 and SVGAGI for CDR2.